This T cell receptor (beta chain) was captured by sequencing in a study of identical twins. Everyone who donated was a healthy Caucasian. J lost 0 bases, V lost 5 bases, and 8 bases had no gene match. The CDR3 spans 16 residues. TCRdb reanalysed the 5' RACE reads using MiXCR and keeps one entry per CDR3 protein. The sample lists fewer than 900,000 distinct CDR3 sequences, about 20% occurring once. This clonotype turned up a few times. The same data also went into a second study, on T cells expressing NK-cell markers.

The source is a woman younger than 35 in good health. Source material: PBMCs. This chain connects TRBV12-3 or TRBV12-4 to TRBJ2-3; 7 positions agree with TRBD1. DNA of the CDR3: TGTGCCAGCAGTCCCAGACAGGGAACTAGCACAGATACGCAGTATTTT. Protein sequence: CASSPRQGTSTDTQYF.